This TCR beta chain was identified during a study of blood T cell repertoires in COVID-19. As for the study in general: Spain, Italy and the United States supplied samples that represented acute and convalescent COVID-19. From T cells, B-cell-depleted T cells, or PBMCs came the material, which was cDNA or gDNA.

The study drew participants aged about 18 to 89 years from some 24 US areas. The study assigned cohorts using participant-reported clinical history. Germline V gene data show CDR1 as SGHTA and CDR2 as FQGNSA. CDR3 length: 12 residues. V lost 7 bases to trimming and J lost 3 bases, with 6 bases between them. Clones were read by immunoSEQ multiplex PCR, and TCRdb kept only the in-frame ones, dropping some. The sample yields fewer than 250,000 clones, about 76% seen once. This rearrangement joins TRBV7-2 to TRBJ2-2; no definite D call. The specimen sequenced was PBMCs or T cells enriched from blood (not recorded which). This sequence originates from a woman aged 45-60 years with acute COVID-19. The CDR3 loop reads CASIPDTGELFF. As DNA, the CDR3 is TGTGCCAGCATCCCGGACACCGGGGAGCTGTTTTTT.